Listed below are T cell receptor beta chains from one sample, sequenced in a study of cytomegalovirus exposure and HLA in healthy donors. Assay used: immunoSEQ multiplex PCR; TCRdb lists only in-frame clones, some missing. The sample records approximately 120,000 clones, roughly a tenth being singletons. Source material: PBMCs. All receptors come from a woman aged 18-30 years in good health and CMV-seropositive. CDR3s include the opening cysteine and the closing phenylalanine or tryptophan. Fields, in order: clone size, J gene, D gene, V gene, CDR3 DNA, CDR3 protein. D genes are given only for firm matches. For some rows the clone size is stated as once, few or many, or as a class when expanded; others skip it.

clone size: -; J gene: TRBJ2-1; D gene: TRBD2; V gene: TRBV5-1; CDR3 DNA: TGCGCCAGCAGCTTGAACCCAAGCGGGGGCTACAATGAGCAGTTCTTC; CDR3 protein: CASSLNPSGGYNEQFF
clone size: few; J gene: TRBJ1-2; D gene: TRBD1; V gene: TRBV6-1; CDR3 DNA: TGTGCCACCAGCGGACAGGGATCGGGATTATATGGCTACACCTTC; CDR3 protein: CATSGQGSGLYGYTF
clone size: -; J gene: TRBJ2-7; D gene: -; V gene: TRBV6-6; CDR3 DNA: TGTGCCGGGGGGAGTTGGGCCTACGAGCAGTACTTC; CDR3 protein: CAGGSWAYEQYF
clone size: few; J gene: TRBJ2-4; D gene: TRBD2; V gene: TRBV14; CDR3 DNA: TGTGCCAGCAGCCACCAACGGGAGGGCCACAAAAACATTCAGTACTTC; CDR3 protein: CASSHQREGHKNIQYF
clone size: -; J gene: TRBJ2-5; D gene: TRBD2; V gene: TRBV6-6; CDR3 DNA: TGTGCCAGCAGTTACGTAGCGGGAGAGGCGAGGGAGACCCAGTACTTC; CDR3 protein: CASSYVAGEARETQYF
clone size: -; J gene: TRBJ1-1; D gene: -; V gene: TRBV9; CDR3 DNA: TGTGCCAGCAGCGTAGGTCGACACACCCCGGTCACTGAAGCTTTCTTT; CDR3 protein: CASSVGRHTPVTEAFF
clone size: -; J gene: TRBJ2-2; D gene: -; V gene: TRBV6-6; CDR3 DNA: TGTGCCAGCAGTTACTCGAGGACAGAGACCGGGGAGCTGTTTTTT; CDR3 protein: CASSYSRTETGELFF
clone size: -; J gene: TRBJ1-1; D gene: -; V gene: TRBV27; CDR3 DNA: TGTGCCAGCAGAGTTTTGGGGGGGGGAAACACTGAAGCTTTCTTT; CDR3 protein: CASRVLGGGNTEAFF
clone size: -; J gene: TRBJ2-1; D gene: TRBD2; V gene: TRBV19; CDR3 DNA: TGTGCCAGTAGTTCACAAGCGGGAGCACGCAGCGAGCAGTTCTTC; CDR3 protein: CASSSQAGARSEQFF
clone size: few; J gene: TRBJ2-3; D gene: TRBD2; V gene: TRBV9; CDR3 DNA: TGTGCCAGCAGCGTAGAGCTAGCGGGTTTCACAGATACGCAGTATTTT; CDR3 protein: CASSVELAGFTDTQYF
clone size: -; J gene: TRBJ1-2; D gene: -; V gene: TRBV19; CDR3 DNA: TGTGCCAGTAGGCAACAGGGTGCTGATGGCTACACCTTC; CDR3 protein: CASRQQGADGYTF
clone size: few; J gene: TRBJ2-7; D gene: TRBD2; V gene: TRBV11-2; CDR3 DNA: TGTGCCAGCAGCGACGAGGCGGGAGACTTCTACGAGCAGTACTTC; CDR3 protein: CASSDEAGDFYEQYF
clone size: -; J gene: TRBJ2-7; D gene: -; V gene: TRBV27; CDR3 DNA: TGTGCCAGCAGTTTATCGTACAAGTACGAGCAGTACTTC; CDR3 protein: CASSLSYKYEQYF
clone size: few; J gene: TRBJ2-7; D gene: -; V gene: TRBV11-2; CDR3 DNA: TGTGCCAGCAGCTTAGACCCCAGCGGCTACGAGCAGTACTTC; CDR3 protein: CASSLDPSGYEQYF
clone size: -; J gene: TRBJ2-3; D gene: TRBD2; V gene: TRBV14; CDR3 DNA: TGTGCCAGCAGCCAATCCGGGACTAGCGGGACGACCACAGATACGCAGTATTTT; CDR3 protein: CASSQSGTSGTTTDTQYF
clone size: few; J gene: TRBJ2-2; D gene: TRBD1; V gene: TRBV5-4; CDR3 DNA: TGTGCCAGCAGCTCAAACCTGGGACAGGGGGCCGGCGGGGAGCTGTTTTTT; CDR3 protein: CASSSNLGQGAGGELFF
clone size: -; J gene: TRBJ1-1; D gene: -; V gene: TRBV6-5; CDR3 DNA: TGTGCCAGCAGTTATTCATATAGGGGCAGCGCTGAAGCTTTCTTT; CDR3 protein: CASSYSYRGSAEAFF
clone size: -; J gene: TRBJ2-5; D gene: -; V gene: TRBV27; CDR3 DNA: TGTGCCAGCAGTTTAGGGGGGGCAGGAGGGGAGACCCAGTACTTC; CDR3 protein: CASSLGGAGGETQYF
clone size: -; J gene: TRBJ1-4; D gene: -; V gene: TRBV5-6; CDR3 DNA: TGTGCCAGCAGCGGGGCGGGACCGGATAATGAAAAACTGTTTTTT; CDR3 protein: CASSGAGPDNEKLFF
clone size: few; J gene: TRBJ1-2; D gene: -; V gene: TRBV30; CDR3 DNA: TGTGCCTGGTCTTCGGTCAGCTACACCTTC; CDR3 protein: CAWSSVSYTF
clone size: -; J gene: TRBJ2-3; D gene: TRBD1; V gene: TRBV6-1; CDR3 DNA: TGTGCCAGCAGTGGTTTAGGACAGGGAACCCTAATGGGTAGCACAGATACGCAGTATTTT; CDR3 protein: CASSGLGQGTLMGSTDTQYF
clone size: -; J gene: TRBJ2-5; D gene: -; V gene: TRBV19; CDR3 DNA: TGTGCCAGTAGCTTGGGGCTACTCCAAGAGACCCAGTACTTC; CDR3 protein: CASSLGLLQETQYF
clone size: few; J gene: TRBJ2-1; D gene: TRBD2; V gene: TRBV6-5; CDR3 DNA: TGTGCCAGCAGTTTGTCCCAAAGCGGGAGAAATGAGCAGTTCTTC; CDR3 protein: CASSLSQSGRNEQFF
clone size: few; J gene: TRBJ1-3; D gene: -; V gene: TRBV30; CDR3 DNA: TGTGCCTGGAGTGTAATGCCGGGGGACACCATATATTTT; CDR3 protein: CAWSVMPGDTIYF
clone size: -; J gene: TRBJ2-2; D gene: -; V gene: TRBV10-3; CDR3 DNA: TGTGCCATCAGTGAGTCGGACGGGAGAAGTGCCGGGGAGCTGTTTTTT; CDR3 protein: CAISESDGRSAGELFF
clone size: few; J gene: TRBJ2-2; D gene: -; V gene: TRBV6-5; CDR3 DNA: TGTGCCAGCAGAGGTAGCCGAAACACCGGGGAGCTGTTTTTT; CDR3 protein: CASRGSRNTGELFF
clone size: few; J gene: TRBJ2-1; D gene: TRBD2; V gene: TRBV7-9; CDR3 DNA: TGTGCCAGCAGGCCCGGGACTAGCGGGAAGGATGAGCAGTTCTTC; CDR3 protein: CASRPGTSGKDEQFF
clone size: few; J gene: TRBJ2-3; D gene: -; V gene: TRBV5-1; CDR3 DNA: TGCGCCAGCAGCGGAGACAGCCCTTTAGGCGGCACAGATACGCAGTATTTT; CDR3 protein: CASSGDSPLGGTDTQYF
clone size: -; J gene: TRBJ1-5; D gene: -; V gene: TRBV28; CDR3 DNA: TGTGCCAGCATCCTAGGGGGAAGCAATCAGCCCCAGCATTTT; CDR3 protein: CASILGGSNQPQHF
clone size: -; J gene: TRBJ2-1; D gene: TRBD2; V gene: TRBV5-8; CDR3 DNA: TGTGCCAGCAGCTTCCCCCGACTAGCGGACAATGAGCAGTTCTTC; CDR3 protein: CASSFPRLADNEQFF
clone size: -; J gene: TRBJ1-2; D gene: TRBD1; V gene: TRBV10-3; CDR3 DNA: TGTGCCATCAGGGGGACAGGGTACTATGGCTACACCTTC; CDR3 protein: CAIRGTGYYGYTF
clone size: -; J gene: TRBJ2-6; D gene: -; V gene: TRBV6-4; CDR3 DNA: TGTGCCAGCAGTGATAGCCCGACTGGGGCCAACGTCCTGACTTTC; CDR3 protein: CASSDSPTGANVLTF
clone size: -; J gene: TRBJ2-1; D gene: -; V gene: TRBV25-1; CDR3 DNA: TGTGCCAGCAGTGGTGGACTCGGTTACAATGAGCAGTTCTTC; CDR3 protein: CASSGGLGYNEQFF
clone size: few; J gene: TRBJ1-4; D gene: -; V gene: TRBV5-1; CDR3 DNA: TGCGCCAGCAGCAAGGACAGCACTAATGAAAAACTGTTTTTT; CDR3 protein: CASSKDSTNEKLFF
clone size: -; J gene: TRBJ1-1; D gene: -; V gene: TRBV4-1; CDR3 DNA: TGCGCCAGCAGCTGGGGGGGCGGGAGCACTGAAGCTTTCTTT; CDR3 protein: CASSWGGGSTEAFF
clone size: few; J gene: TRBJ2-1; D gene: -; V gene: TRBV20-1; CDR3 DNA: TGCAGTGCAGAGATATACAATGAGCAGTTCTTC; CDR3 protein: CSAEIYNEQFF
clone size: few; J gene: TRBJ2-7; D gene: -; V gene: TRBV2; CDR3 DNA: TGTGCCAGTGACCGGGGGGAGCAGTACTTC; CDR3 protein: CASDRGEQYF
clone size: -; J gene: TRBJ1-2; D gene: TRBD1; V gene: TRBV12-5; CDR3 DNA: TGTGCTAGTGGTCGCCGGGACAGTCCGAACTATGGCTACACCTTC; CDR3 protein: CASGRRDSPNYGYTF
clone size: -; J gene: TRBJ1-1; D gene: -; V gene: TRBV6-5; CDR3 DNA: TGTGCCAGCAGTTACTCGATCGTTCAGGAAGCTTTCTTT; CDR3 protein: CASSYSIVQEAFF
clone size: few; J gene: TRBJ1-1; D gene: -; V gene: TRBV4-1; CDR3 DNA: TGCGCCAGCAGCCCAAGGCAGGGGTACACTGAAGCTTTCTTT; CDR3 protein: CASSPRQGYTEAFF
clone size: -; J gene: TRBJ2-5; D gene: TRBD2; V gene: TRBV4-2; CDR3 DNA: TGTGCCAGCAGCCAAGACTGGAGCGGGAGACAGACCCAGTACTTC; CDR3 protein: CASSQDWSGRQTQYF
clone size: -; J gene: TRBJ2-7; D gene: TRBD1; V gene: TRBV5-6; CDR3 DNA: TGTGCCAGCAGCGGATCCGGGACAGGCTCCTACGAGCAGTACTTC; CDR3 protein: CASSGSGTGSYEQYF
clone size: few; J gene: TRBJ1-2; D gene: -; V gene: TRBV19; CDR3 DNA: TGTGCCAGTAACCCTTCACCGGGACACTTCTCTGGCTACACCTTC; CDR3 protein: CASNPSPGHFSGYTF
clone size: -; J gene: TRBJ1-1; D gene: TRBD1; V gene: TRBV6-1; CDR3 DNA: TGTGCCAGCAGTGTACCGTGGACAGGGGGAATGAACACTGAAGCTTTCTTT; CDR3 protein: CASSVPWTGGMNTEAFF
clone size: few; J gene: TRBJ2-2; D gene: TRBD1; V gene: TRBV5-1; CDR3 DNA: TGCGCCAGCAGATATAACAGGGGGACCGGGGAGCTGTTTTTT; CDR3 protein: CASRYNRGTGELFF
clone size: -; J gene: TRBJ1-1; D gene: TRBD1; V gene: TRBV30; CDR3 DNA: TGTGCCTGGAGTTTCGGACAGGGCACTGAAGCTTTCTTT; CDR3 protein: CAWSFGQGTEAFF
clone size: few; J gene: TRBJ1-4; D gene: -; V gene: TRBV2; CDR3 DNA: TGTGCCAGCAGTGAGAGGGAAAAACTGTTTTTT; CDR3 protein: CASSEREKLFF